The rows below give T cell receptor beta chains drawn from one sample of a study of blood T cell repertoires in COVID-19. TCRdb's table, derived via immunoSEQ multiplex PCR, lists solely in-frame clones and lacks some. The sample holds about 300,000 clones, 85% seen once. The material sequenced was peripheral blood. These receptor sequences come from a human donor in a cohort sampled during active COVID-19. Both conserved end residues are part of each CDR3. D genes are given only for firm matches. Not all rows give a size; the values are once, few, many and, for expanded clones, a class.

TRBV4-1	-	-	TRBJ2-1	TGCGCCAGTAGGGGGGGGACTCCTAGCTCCTACAATGAGCAGTTCTTC	CASRGGTPSSYNEQFF
TRBV5-1	TRBD2	-	TRBJ2-2	TGCGCCAGCAGCGGCGGGAGTGTCACCGGGGAGCTGTTTTTT	CASSGGSVTGELFF
TRBV28	TRBD2	-	TRBJ2-1	TGTGCCAGCAGTGAACTAGCGGGAGCAATTAATGAGCAGTTCTTC	CASSELAGAINEQFF
TRBV2	-	-	TRBJ1-2	TGTGCCAGCAGTGAGGAGGGTTATGGCTACACCTTC	CASSEEGYGYTF
TRBV7-9	TRBD2	-	TRBJ2-7	TGTGCCAGCAGCCACGGGGTAGCGGGAGGGGTTTCCTACGAGCAGTACTTC	CASSHGVAGGVSYEQYF
TRBV7-3	TRBD1	-	TRBJ2-2	TGTGCCAGCAGCAACAGGGGTCAAAACACCGGGGAGCTGTTTTTT	CASSNRGQNTGELFF
TRBV7-2	TRBD2	-	TRBJ2-1	TGTGCCAGCAGCTCGCCTAGCGGGAGGCGCAATGAGCAGTTCTTC	CASSSPSGRRNEQFF
TRBV6-5	TRBD1	-	TRBJ1-6	TGTGCCAGCAGAAATGGACAGGGACGGAATTCACCCCTCCACTTT	CASRNGQGRNSPLHF
TRBV4-1	-	once	TRBJ2-1	TGCGCCAGCAGTCCGACACCTTTTCTACAAGTTGAGCAGTTCTTC	CASSPTPFLQVEQFF
TRBV12-5	TRBD1	-	TRBJ1-5	TGTGCTAGTGGTCCGGGACAGGGGGTCCAGCCCCAGCATTTT	CASGPGQGVQPQHF
TRBV5-5	-	-	TRBJ1-2	TGTGCCAGCAGCTTGAGGCAGGACTATGGCTACACCTTC	CASSLRQDYGYTF
TRBV21-1	-	-	TRBJ1-2	TGTGCCAGCAGCGCCGATATAACCCGGGACAGGGATTTCTGCACCTTC	CASSADITRDRDFCTF
TRBV9	-	-	TRBJ2-2	TGTGCCAGCAGCGTGGGGTCCAGGAGGCCCGGGGAGCTGTTTTTT	CASSVGSRRPGELFF
TRBV27	-	-	TRBJ2-1	TGTGCCAGCAGTTTTATCGAGGCGAGGAATGAGCAGTTCTTC	CASSFIEARNEQFF
TRBV7-9	-	-	TRBJ2-2	TGTGCCAGCAGCTTACAGGGAAATATCAACACCGGGGAGCTGTTTTTT	CASSLQGNINTGELFF
TRBV5-4	-	-	TRBJ2-3	TGTGCCAGCAGCTTGGCCAGAACGCCGAATTTT	CASSLARTPNF
TRBV7-2	TRBD2	-	TRBJ2-7	TGTGCCAGCAGCCCTAGGCTTTTAGATAGCGGGAGGGGGTACGAGCAGTACTTC	CASSPRLLDSGRGYEQYF
TRBV2	TRBD1	-	TRBJ2-5	TGTGCCAGCACTGGACAGGGAGAGGTGACCCAGTACTTC	CASTGQGEVTQYF
TRBV28	-	-	TRBJ1-6	TGTGCCAGCAGTCCTCGTTTCGGGACAAAGCATTCACCCCTCCACTTT	CASSPRFGTKHSPLHF
TRBV28	TRBD2	few	TRBJ2-2	TGTGCCAGCAGCTCGGGACTAGCGGGAGAGATGGCCGGGGAGCTGTTTTTT	CASSSGLAGEMAGELFF
TRBV18	-	-	TRBJ1-2	TGTGCCAGCTCACCGACAGGTCAGATATCGGGAGGCTACACCTTC	CASSPTGQISGGYTF
TRBV6-1	TRBD2	once	TRBJ2-2	TGTGCCAGCAGTGAGCGGACTAGCGGAACCGGGGAGCTGTTTTTT	CASSERTSGTGELFF
TRBV18	-	-	TRBJ1-1	TGTGCCAGCTCACTTACCCAGGACAGTGAAGCTTTCTTT	CASSLTQDSEAFF
TRBV28	-	-	TRBJ1-2	TGTGCCAGCAGTCTCAGGGAAGGTGGCTACACCTTC	CASSLREGGYTF
TRBV7-9	TRBD1	-	TRBJ2-1	TGTGCCAGCAACAGACAGGGGCCAGGCAATGAGCAGTTCTTC	CASNRQGPGNEQFF
TRBV29-1	-	-	TRBJ1-1	TGCAGCGTTGGACCAGGGAGGACTGAAGCTTTCTTT	CSVGPGRTEAFF
TRBV24-1	TRBD2	-	TRBJ2-5	TGTGCCACCAGTGAGGCGGGGGGGGCGTACCAAGAGACCCAGTACTTC	CATSEAGGAYQETQYF
TRBV5-1	TRBD2	once	TRBJ2-1	TGCGCCAGCAGCTTGGTCAAGGGAGCGGGGCACGATGAGCAGTTCTTC	CASSLVKGAGHDEQFF
TRBV7-9	-	once	TRBJ2-4	TGTGCCAGCAGCCCAACTGGGCTAGCCAAAAACATTCAGTACTTC	CASSPTGLAKNIQYF
TRBV13	-	-	TRBJ2-1	TGTGCCAGCAGCTTAGTCGGGAGCTCCTACAATGAGCAGTTCTTC	CASSLVGSSYNEQFF
TRBV9	-	-	TRBJ1-5	TGTGCCAGCAGCCTTGGACAGAATAGCAATCAGCCCCAGCATTTT	CASSLGQNSNQPQHF
TRBV30	TRBD2	-	TRBJ2-5	TGTGCCTGGAGGGGGGTAGCGGGTGGAGAGACCCAGTACTTC	CAWRGVAGGETQYF
TRBV18	-	-	TRBJ1-4	TGTGCCAGCTCACCACTTCGACAGTTAAGTGAAAAACTGTTTTTT	CASSPLRQLSEKLFF
TRBV6-4	-	-	TRBJ2-3	TGTGCCAGCAGTCAAGACAGCCCCACAGATACGCAGTATTTT	CASSQDSPTDTQYF
TRBV7-9	-	-	TRBJ1-4	TGTGCCAGCAGCCGGGAAACAGGGTGGGGTGAAAAACTGTTTTTT	CASSRETGWGEKLFF
TRBV5-1	TRBD2	-	TRBJ2-2	TGCGCCAGCCAGCGGGACGGGTTGAACACCGGGGAGCTGTTTTTT	CASQRDGLNTGELFF
TRBV5-5	TRBD1	-	TRBJ1-4	TGTGCCAGCAGCTGGGGGACAGTCAATGAAAAACTGTTTTTT	CASSWGTVNEKLFF
TRBV14	TRBD1	-	TRBJ1-2	TGTGCCAGCAGCCCCCCCGGACAGGCCTATGGCTACACCTTC	CASSPPGQAYGYTF
TRBV7-9	-	-	TRBJ1-2	TGTGCCAGCAGCTTAGGTTACAGGGTGGGCCAGGGCTACACCTTC	CASSLGYRVGQGYTF
TRBV7-9	TRBD2	-	TRBJ2-5	TGTGCCAGCAGCTTAGGAGCTAGCGGGAGGGGAGGAGAGACCCAGTACTTC	CASSLGASGRGGETQYF
TRBV7-9	TRBD2	-	TRBJ2-5	TGTGCCAGCAGCCCCAGGACTAGCGGGACCAGGGAGACCCAGTACTTC	CASSPRTSGTRETQYF